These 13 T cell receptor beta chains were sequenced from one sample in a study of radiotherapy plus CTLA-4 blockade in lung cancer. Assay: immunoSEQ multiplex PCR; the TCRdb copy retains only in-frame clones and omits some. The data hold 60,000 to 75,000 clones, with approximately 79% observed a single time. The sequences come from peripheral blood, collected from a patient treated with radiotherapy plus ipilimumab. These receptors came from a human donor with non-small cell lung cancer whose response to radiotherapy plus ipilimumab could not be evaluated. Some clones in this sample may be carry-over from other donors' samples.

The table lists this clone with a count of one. The CDR3 nucleotides are TGTGCCAGCAGTGTTCGGTCCTGGGAGCTGTTTTTT. As protein: CASSVRSWELFF. V is TRBV2 and J is TRBJ2-2; no clear D gene. Per germline, CDR1 SNHLY and CDR2 FYNNEI. V was cut by 4 bases and J by 9 bases, with 9 bases left in between. There are 12 residues in the CDR3.

This CDR3 reads CASSLLGFDTDTQYF. Here the CDR3 DNA reads TGCGCCAGCAGCTTGCTCGGGTTTGACACAGATACGCAGTATTTT. The V and J genes are TRBV5-1 and TRBJ2-3, with D uncertain. Trimming pared 1 base from V and 2 bases from J, leaving 11 bases between. The length of the CDR3 is 15 residues. Germline assignment: CDR1 SGHRS and CDR2 YFSETQ.

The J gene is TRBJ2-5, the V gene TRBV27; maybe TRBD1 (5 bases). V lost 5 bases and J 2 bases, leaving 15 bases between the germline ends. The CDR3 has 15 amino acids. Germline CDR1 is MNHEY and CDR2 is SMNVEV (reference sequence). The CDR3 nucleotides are TGTGCCAGCAGTGGACACCTCCTGGGGCAAGAGACCCAGTACTTC. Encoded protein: CASSGHLLGQETQYF.

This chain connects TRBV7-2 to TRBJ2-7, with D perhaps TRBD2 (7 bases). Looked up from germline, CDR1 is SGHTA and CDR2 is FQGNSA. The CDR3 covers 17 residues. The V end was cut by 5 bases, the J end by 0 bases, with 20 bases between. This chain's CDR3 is CASSVSSGGLRSYEQYF. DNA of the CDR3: TGTGCCAGCAGCGTCTCCTCCGGGGGGCTCCGCTCCTACGAGCAGTACTTC.

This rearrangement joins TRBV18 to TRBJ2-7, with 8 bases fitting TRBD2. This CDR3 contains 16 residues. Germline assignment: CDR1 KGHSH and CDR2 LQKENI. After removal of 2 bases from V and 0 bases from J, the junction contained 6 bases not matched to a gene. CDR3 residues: CASSPTPSGFSYEQYF. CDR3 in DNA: TGTGCCAGCTCACCAACCCCTAGCGGGTTCTCCTACGAGCAGTACTTC.

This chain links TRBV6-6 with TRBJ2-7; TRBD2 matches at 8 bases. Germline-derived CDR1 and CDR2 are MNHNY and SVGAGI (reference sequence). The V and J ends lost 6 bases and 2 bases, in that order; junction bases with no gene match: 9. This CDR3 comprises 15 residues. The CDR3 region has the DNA TGTGCCAGCAGAGCGGGGGTGCAAGCTACCTACGAGCAGTACTTC. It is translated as CASRAGVQATYEQYF.

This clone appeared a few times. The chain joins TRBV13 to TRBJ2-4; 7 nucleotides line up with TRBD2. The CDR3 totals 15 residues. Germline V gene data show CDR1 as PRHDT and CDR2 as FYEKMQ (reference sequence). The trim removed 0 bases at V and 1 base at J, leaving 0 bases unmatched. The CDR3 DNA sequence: TGTGCCAGCAGCTTAGGCGGGGGGGCCAAAAACATTCAGTACTTC. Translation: CASSLGGGAKNIQYF.

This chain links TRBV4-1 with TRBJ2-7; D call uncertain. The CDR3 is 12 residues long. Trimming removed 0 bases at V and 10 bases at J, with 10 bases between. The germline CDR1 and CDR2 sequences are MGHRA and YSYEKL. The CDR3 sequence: CASSQDGAGQYF. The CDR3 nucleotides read TGCGCCAGCAGCCAAGATGGTGCAGGTCAGTACTTC.

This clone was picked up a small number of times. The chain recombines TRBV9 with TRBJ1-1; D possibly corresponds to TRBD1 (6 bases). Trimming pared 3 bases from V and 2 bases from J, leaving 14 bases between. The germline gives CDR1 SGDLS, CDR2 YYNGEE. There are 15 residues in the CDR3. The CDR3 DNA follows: TGTGCCAGCAGCGAGGGGGGGGGTACTAACACTGAAGCTTTCTTT. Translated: CASSEGGGTNTEAFF.

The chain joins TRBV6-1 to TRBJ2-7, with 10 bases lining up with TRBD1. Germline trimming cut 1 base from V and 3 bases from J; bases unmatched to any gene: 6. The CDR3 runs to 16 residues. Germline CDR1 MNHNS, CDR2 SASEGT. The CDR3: CASSEGARTGGYEQYF. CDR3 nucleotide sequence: TGTGCCAGCAGTGAAGGGGCCCGGACAGGGGGCTACGAGCAGTACTTC.

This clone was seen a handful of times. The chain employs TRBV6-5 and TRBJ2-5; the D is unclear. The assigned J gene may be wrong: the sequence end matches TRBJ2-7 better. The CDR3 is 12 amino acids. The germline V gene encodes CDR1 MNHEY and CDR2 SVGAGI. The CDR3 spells CASSYLEYEQYF. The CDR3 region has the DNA TGTGCCAGCAGTTACCTCGAGTACGAGCAGTACTTC.

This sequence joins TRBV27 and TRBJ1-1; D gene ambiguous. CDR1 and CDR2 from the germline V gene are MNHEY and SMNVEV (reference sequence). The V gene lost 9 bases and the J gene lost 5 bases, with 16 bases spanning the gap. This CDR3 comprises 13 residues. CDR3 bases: TGTGCCAGTCGGGAGGTATTCAAGACTGAAGCTTTCTTT. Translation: CASREVFKTEAFF.

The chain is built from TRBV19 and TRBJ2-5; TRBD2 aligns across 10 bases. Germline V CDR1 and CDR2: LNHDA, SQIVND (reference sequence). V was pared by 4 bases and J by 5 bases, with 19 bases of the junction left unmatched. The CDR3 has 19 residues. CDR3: CASSRAPWVAGGQTETQYF. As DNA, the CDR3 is TGTGCCAGTAGTAGGGCCCCTTGGGTAGCGGGGGGCCAGACGGAGACCCAGTACTTC.